The present TCR beta chain was sequenced within a study of blood T cell repertoires in COVID-19 (dated by TCRdb to 2018 to 2021). With regard to the full study: Collaborator samples came from the United States, Italy and Spain and covered acute and convalescent phases of COVID-19. The material from the prospective study consisted of cDNA or gDNA derived from T cells, B-cell-depleted T cells, or PBMCs. Deeply sampled blood TCRbeta repertoires from subjects exposed to, actively infected with, or recovered from COVID-19 were included in the dataset. A freely available public database, intended as a resource for researchers studying the immune response to SARS-CoV-2, is where the repertoires were released. Samples were obtained from the ongoing ImmuneRACE study (first 160 participants) and from about 1,300 subjects provided by 6 global collaborators. A de-identified subject ID, COVID-19 status, age in years and sex were almost always included in the sample metadata. Where available, HLA class I and class II types were obtained from metadata supplied by the sample provider rather than from assay-based typing.

The investigation overall reported the following: The quantity of clinical and demographic metadata differed by source and by participant and was supplied without curation.

Notes on this clone: What this receptor recognizes is not known. Within one base of it there is no much larger clone, and no base qualities were kept.

CDR1 GTSNPN and CDR2 SVGIG were looked up in the germline V gene (reference sequence). The CDR3 spans 11 residues, from the cysteine through the phenylalanine. Only the CDR3 region is kept as DNA, spanning 33 bases read in frame from base 1. Cut back by 2 bases and 11 bases, the V and J ends lie 12 bases apart. TCRbeta CDR3 regions were amplified from genomic DNA using the immunoSEQ Assay, a bias-controlled multiplex PCR. In the original analysis: The number of nucleated cells in each sample was estimated by amplification of reference gene primers within the assay. To quantify the absolute abundance of each unique TCRbeta CDR3 rearrangement, sequence reads were collapsed and filtered. For each sample, productive Simpson clonality was calculated by taking the square root of Simpson's diversity index across productive rearrangements. Not all clones reach the TCRdb copy of this immuneACCESS table, which keeps in-frame sequences only. Checked studies attribute under half of the gap to unresolved V genes and leave the rest unexplained. That table furnishes V, J and clone size, whereas the DNA furnished D and trimming. Here the sample has some 200,000 clones; roughly four fifths occur a single time. Clones ranked in the top ten supply approximately 7.2% of the sample.

Whole blood was collected in K2EDTA tubes by collaborating institutions according to the institutions' own protocols. Collaborator samples were shipped for TCRbeta analysis as frozen whole blood, isolated PBMCs, or DNA extracted from either sample type. The specimen sequenced was peripheral blood. Recombination joined TRBV30 with TRBJ1-1; the D gene is perhaps TRBD1, from 6 matching bases. The sequence was collected from a human donor with acute or convalescent COVID-19. The donor label of this sample is uncertain. The CDR3 protein sequence reads: CAWSRGGGAFF. The DNA reads as follows: TGTGCCTGGAGTAGGGGGGGCGGCGCTTTCTTT.